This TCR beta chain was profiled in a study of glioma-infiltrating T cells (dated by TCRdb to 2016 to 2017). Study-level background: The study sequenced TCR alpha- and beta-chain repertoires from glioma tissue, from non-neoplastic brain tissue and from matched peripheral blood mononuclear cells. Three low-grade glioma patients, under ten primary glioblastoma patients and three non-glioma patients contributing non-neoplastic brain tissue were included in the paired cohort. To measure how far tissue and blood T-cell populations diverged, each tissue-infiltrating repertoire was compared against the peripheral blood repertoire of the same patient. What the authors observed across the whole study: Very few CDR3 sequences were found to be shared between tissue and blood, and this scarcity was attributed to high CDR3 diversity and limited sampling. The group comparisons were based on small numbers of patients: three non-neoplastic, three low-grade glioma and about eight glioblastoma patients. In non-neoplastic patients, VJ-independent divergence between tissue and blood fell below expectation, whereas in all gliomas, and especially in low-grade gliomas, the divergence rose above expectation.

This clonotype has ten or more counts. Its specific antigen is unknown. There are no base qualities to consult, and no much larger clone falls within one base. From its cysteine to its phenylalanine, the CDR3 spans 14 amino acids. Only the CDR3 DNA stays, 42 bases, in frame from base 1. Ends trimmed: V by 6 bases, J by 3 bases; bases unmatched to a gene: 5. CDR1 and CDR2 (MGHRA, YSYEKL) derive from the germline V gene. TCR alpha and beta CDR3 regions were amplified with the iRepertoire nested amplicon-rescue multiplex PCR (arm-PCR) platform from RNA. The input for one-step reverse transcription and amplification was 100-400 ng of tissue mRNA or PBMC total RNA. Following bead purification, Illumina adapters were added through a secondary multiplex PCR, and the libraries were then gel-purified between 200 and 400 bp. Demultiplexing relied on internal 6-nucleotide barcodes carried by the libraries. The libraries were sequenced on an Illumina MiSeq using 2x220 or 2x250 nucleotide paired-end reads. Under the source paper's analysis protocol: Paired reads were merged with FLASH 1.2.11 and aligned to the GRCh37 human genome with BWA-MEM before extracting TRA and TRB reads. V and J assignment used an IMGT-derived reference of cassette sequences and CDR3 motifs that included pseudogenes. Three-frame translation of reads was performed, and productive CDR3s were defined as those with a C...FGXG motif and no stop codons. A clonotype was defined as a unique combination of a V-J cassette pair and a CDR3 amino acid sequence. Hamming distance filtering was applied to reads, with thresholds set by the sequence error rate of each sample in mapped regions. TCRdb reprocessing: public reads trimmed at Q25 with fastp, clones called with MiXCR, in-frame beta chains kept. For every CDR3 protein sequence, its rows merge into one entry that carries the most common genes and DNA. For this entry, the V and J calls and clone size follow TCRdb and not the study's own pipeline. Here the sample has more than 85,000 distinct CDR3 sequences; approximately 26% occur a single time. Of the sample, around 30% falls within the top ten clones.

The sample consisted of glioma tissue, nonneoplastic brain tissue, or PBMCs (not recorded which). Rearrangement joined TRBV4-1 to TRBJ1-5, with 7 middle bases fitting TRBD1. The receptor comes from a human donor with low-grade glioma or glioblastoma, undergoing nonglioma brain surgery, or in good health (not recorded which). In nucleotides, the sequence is TGCGCCAGCAGTGACAGGGATCCCAATCAGCCCCAGCATTTT. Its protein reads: CASSDRDPNQPQHF.